This T cell receptor (beta chain) was captured by sequencing in a study of blood T cell repertoires in COVID-19. Study information: Specimens from acute and convalescent COVID-19 originated in the United States, Italy and Spain.

This clone is a singleton in its sample. Assay used: immunoSEQ multiplex PCR; TCRdb lists only in-frame clones, some missing. The table includes 150,000 or so clones, 70% to 90% detected once. The CDR3 extends over 11 amino acids. The J segment lost 8 bases and the V segment lost 7 bases, leaving 4 bases of the junction unmatched. The sequence came from a human donor in a cohort sampled during active COVID-19. V gene TRBV12-3 or TRBV12-4 combines with J gene TRBJ1-2, with TRBD1 identical over 7 bases. Sequencing was done on a sample of peripheral blood. The CDR3 nucleotides are TGTGCCAGCACCCCAGGGGGGGGCTACACCTTC. Its protein product is CASTPGGGYTF.